This T cell receptor (beta chain) was captured in a study of T cell repertoires in cytomegalovirus infection (dated by TCRdb to the late 2010s). Notes on the research overall: The peptide stimulations were aimed at well-studied HLA-B-restricted epitopes as well as recently identified HLA-C-restricted CMV epitopes, whose presentation resists viral immunomodulation. Donor HLA type was relevant to the analysis, as public TCR beta signatures indicated carriage of CMV infection together with the matching HLA type. Study-level results and caveats: Carriers of CMV infection plus the relevant HLA type were discriminated by the cumulative frequency of public TCR beta family members in the study cohort and in an independent roughly 400-donor cohort. The ex vivo response was dominated by HLA-C-restricted CMV-specific TCR beta clonotypes, and the single most frequent clonotype in two of eight donors was supplied by these HLA-C-restricted clonotypes.

TCRdb records Illumina HiSeq 1500 as the sequencer. The raw public reads went through TCRdb reprocessing: fastp at Q25, MiXCR clone calling, in-frame beta chains kept. Each CDR3 protein appears once, grouped with its most common genes and DNA. The sample table holds hundreds of thousands of distinct CDR3 sequences, of which approximately 29% were seen once. Around 12% of the sample is held by the ten biggest clonotypes. The intended sense of this specimen's treatment or condition label: in vitro stimulation with specific CMV peptide epitopes to enrich CMV-specific T cells. From V the trimming removes 6 bases and from J it removes 5 bases, while the gene matches leave 9 bases of the junction unaccounted for. CDR1 and CDR2 are drawn from the germline V gene: KGHSH, LQKENI. Including cysteine and phenylalanine, the CDR3 has 16 amino acids. CDR3 DNA only is kept here, 48 bases in frame from base 1. Points on this clonotype: Its cognate antigen has yet to be identified. The input lacks base qualities; no much larger clone sits a single base away.

The sample was cultured CD8+ T cells from PBMCs, taken from culture after CMV antigen stimulation. This receptor was identified in a human donor in good health (CMV status not recorded). Some clones in this sample may be carry-over from other donors' samples. Rearrangement joined TRBV18 to TRBJ2-3, with 12 bases matching TRBD1. The DNA reads TGTGCCAGCTCGTATGCCCGGGACAGGGGGCGAGATACGCAGTATTTT. This is translated as CASSYARDRGRDTQYF.